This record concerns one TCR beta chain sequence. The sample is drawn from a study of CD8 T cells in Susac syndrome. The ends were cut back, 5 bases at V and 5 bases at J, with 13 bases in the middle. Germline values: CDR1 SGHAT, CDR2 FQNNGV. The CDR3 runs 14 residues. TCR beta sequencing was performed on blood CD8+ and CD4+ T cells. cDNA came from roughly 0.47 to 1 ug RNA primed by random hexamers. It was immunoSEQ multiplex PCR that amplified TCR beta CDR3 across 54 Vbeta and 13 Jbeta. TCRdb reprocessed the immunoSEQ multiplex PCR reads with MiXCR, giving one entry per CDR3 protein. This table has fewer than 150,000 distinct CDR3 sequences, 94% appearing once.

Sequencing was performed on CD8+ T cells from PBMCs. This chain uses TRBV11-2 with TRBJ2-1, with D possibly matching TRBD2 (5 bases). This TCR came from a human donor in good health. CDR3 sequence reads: CASSLLTMDNEQFF. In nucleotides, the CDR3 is TGTGCCAGCAGCCTCCTGACTATGGACAATGAGCAGTTCTTC.